A single sample is the source of the 20 T cell receptor beta chains below, sequenced in a study of CD8+CD57+ T cells in acquired aplastic anemia. Genomic DNA constituted the template upon which TCR beta VDJ and CDR3 profiling was performed. TCRdb analysed the reads with MiXCR anew, one entry per CDR3 protein. The sample lists 200,000 or so distinct CDR3 sequences, 48% occurring once. Selection for sequencing was limited to patients who had shown CD8+CD57+ cell expansion by flow cytometry. Sequenced: sorted CD4+, CD8+, or CD8+CD57+ T cells (not recorded which) from PBMCs. All receptors derive from a human donor with aplastic anemia.

The V and J genes are TRBV9 and TRBJ1-6, with D unresolved. Germline CDR1 is SGDLS and CDR2 is YYNGEE. The CDR3 spans 15 residues. Trimming cost V 2 bases and J 0 bases, with 6 bases left between them. In DNA form, the CDR3 reads TGTGCCAGCAGCGTGGCAGTCTCCTATAATTCACCCCTCCACTTT. This gives the protein CASSVAVSYNSPLHF.

The rearrangement uses TRBV12-3 or TRBV12-4 and TRBJ1-2; D uncertain. V was cut by 5 bases and J by 4 bases, with 17 bases left in between. The CDR3 contains 15 residues. The CDR3 sequence is CASSPPPGMAYGYTF. In nucleotides, the CDR3 is TGTGCCAGCAGTCCGCCCCCGGGAATGGCCTATGGCTACACCTTC.

The J gene is TRBJ2-3, the V gene TRBV11-1; TRBD2 might be the D (5 bases). Looked up from germline, CDR1 is SGHAT and CDR2 is FQDESV (reference sequence). V lost 6 bases, J lost 0 bases, and 13 bases lay in between. The CDR3 length is 15 residues. DNA of the CDR3: TGTGCCAGCAGACCCACTAGTGCTAGCACAGATACGCAGTATTTT. It is translated as CASRPTSASTDTQYF.

This clonotype was seen only a few times. This chain joins TRBV18 and TRBJ2-3; 7 nucleotides align to TRBD1. The CDR3 has 14 amino acids. Per the germline V gene, CDR1 is KGHSH and CDR2 is LQKENI. V gave up 6 bases and J gave up 3 bases; unmatched junction bases: 6. The CDR3 loop reads CASSFGQETDTQYF. The CDR3 DNA is TGTGCCAGCTCGTTCGGACAGGAAACAGATACGCAGTATTTT.

J is TRBJ2-5 and V is TRBV10-3; tentative D call: TRBD1 (6 bases). The V end lost 6 bases, the J end lost 5 bases, and 16 bases lay between the germline ends. Germline values: CDR1 ENHRY, CDR2 SYGVKD. The CDR3 spans 14 residues. CDR3 DNA: TGTGCCATCAGGATGGACTCCCAGGGGGAGACCCAGTACTTC. It translates to CAIRMDSQGETQYF.

The chain employs TRBV2 and TRBJ2-7; D gene ambiguous. Germline V lookup: CDR1 SNHLY, CDR2 FYNNEI. V lost 0 bases to trimming and J lost 0 bases, with 18 bases between them. This CDR3 has 18 residues. CDR3 loop: CASSEADYPVGFSYEQYF. The CDR3 DNA is TGTGCCAGCAGTGAAGCCGATTACCCGGTGGGATTCTCCTACGAGCAGTACTTC.

This chain links TRBV4-1 with TRBJ2-7; 11 positions agree with TRBD2. In germline, CDR1 is MGHRA, CDR2 YSYEKL. There are 14 residues in the CDR3. The junction had 4 bases not matched to a gene; V was cut back by 2 bases and J by 7 bases. The CDR3 sequence is CASSQTGTSGEQYF. The DNA for the CDR3 is TGCGCCAGCAGCCAAACTGGGACTAGCGGAGAGCAGTACTTC.

Concerning this clonotype: A much larger clone is a single base away; this may be a read error. The rearrangement joins TRBV5-4 to TRBJ1-5, with unresolved D. The germline V gene encodes CDR1 SGHNT and CDR2 YYREEE (reference sequence). This CDR3 is 15 amino acids long. The CDR3 region is CASSLVRAANQPLHF. The CDR3 nucleotides are TGTGCCAGCAGCTTGGTGAGGGCAGCCAATCAGCCCCTGCATTTT. The whole variable domain, filled in from reference TRBV5-4 and TRBJ1-5, reads ETGVTQSPTHLIKTRGQQVTLRCSSQSGHNTVSWYQQALGQGPQFIFQYYREEENGRGNFPPRFSGLQFPNYSSELNVNALELDDSALYLCASSLVRAANQPLHFGDGTRLSIL.

The genes are TRBV19 and TRBJ1-4; D gene ambiguous. The CDR3 loop spans 13 amino acids. Per the germline V gene, CDR1 is LNHDA and CDR2 is SQIVND (reference sequence). The ends were cut back, 3 bases at V and 8 bases at J, with 10 bases in the middle. CDR3 amino acids: CASSIVGAEKLFF. CDR3 DNA: TGTGCCAGTAGTATCGTGGGTGCGGAAAAACTGTTTTTT.

This clonotype was picked up many times. The J gene is TRBJ1-5, the V gene TRBV25-1; D is undetermined. The CDR3 consists of 13 residues. Germline assignment: CDR1 MGHDK and CDR2 SYGVNS. The ends were cut back, 2 bases at V and 6 bases at J, with 8 bases in the middle. CDR3 residues: CASSEEAGQPQHF. CDR3 sequence (DNA): TGTGCCAGCAGTGAAGAAGCGGGTCAGCCCCAGCATTTT.

This clonotype was seen more than once but under ten times. One base away lies a much larger clone, so this may be a sequencing read error. The J gene is TRBJ2-4, the V gene TRBV19; D is perhaps TRBD1 or TRBD2 (7 bases each). Trimming took off 4 bases at V and 9 bases at J, with 16 bases between the two ends. The CDR3 length is 14 residues. Germline CDR1 is LNHDA and CDR2 is SQIVND (reference sequence). The CDR3 nucleotides are TGTGCCAGTAGTAAAGCAGGGGGGGGAAGCATTCAGTACTTC. Translation gives CASSKAGGGSIQYF.

This clonotype has at least ten counts. This rearrangement joins TRBV9 to TRBJ2-4; D is unclear. The germline V gene encodes CDR1 SGDLS and CDR2 YYNGEE. Trimming shortened V by 4 bases and J by 2 bases, and 7 bases separated the two germline ends. CDR3 length equals 13 residues. CDR3 nucleotide sequence: TGTGCCAGCAGCCGTTCCACCAAAAACATTCAGTACTTC. Protein product: CASSRSTKNIQYF. The variable domain in full, with the rest retrieved from reference TRBV9 and TRBJ2-4, is DSGVTQTPKHLITATGQRVTLRCSPRSGDLSVYWYQQSLDQGLQFLIQYYNGEERAKGNILERFSAQQFPDLHSELNLSSLELGDSALYFCASSRSTKNIQYFGAGTRLSVL.

This clonotype has only one observation. V gene TRBV11-2 combines with J gene TRBJ2-7, with TRBD2 identical over 8 bases. Germline V gene sequence: CDR1 SGHAT, CDR2 FQNNGV. There are 16 residues in the CDR3. Losses at the gene ends were 3 bases for V and 0 bases for J; bases not matched to a gene: 7. The CDR3 DNA sequence: TGTGCCAGCAGCTTCCCTCTAGCGGGCCTCTCCTACGAGCAGTACTTC. Protein product: CASSFPLAGLSYEQYF.

The chain has TRBV2 and TRBJ2-3; TRBD1 agrees at 8 bases. V dropped 7 bases and J dropped 9; count of bases not matched to a gene: 12. The CDR3 sequence is 14 residues long. The germline V gene encodes CDR1 SNHLY and CDR2 FYNNEI. In DNA form, the CDR3 reads TGTGCCAGCACTGAGGACAGGGCACAGAGAACGCAGTATTTT. Its protein is CASTEDRAQRTQYF.

This clonotype has just a few counts. The chain has TRBV2 and TRBJ2-1; a possible D gene is TRBD1 (6 bases). Looked up from germline, CDR1 is SNHLY and CDR2 is FYNNEI. V was pared by 4 bases and J by 8 bases, with 6 bases between. There are 11 residues in the CDR3. The CDR3 DNA is TGTGCCAGCAGTGCAGGGGATGAGCAGTTCTTC. Its protein is CASSAGDEQFF.

This clonotype was detected only a few times. V and J are TRBV3-1 and TRBJ1-1; D call uncertain. Germline V gene lookup returns CDR1 LGHDT and CDR2 YNNKEL (reference sequence). This CDR3 region has 15 residues. V lost 4 bases and J 3 bases, leaving 15 bases between the germline ends. This chain's CDR3 is CASSPSGVWYTEAFF. CDR3 sequence (DNA): TGTGCCAGCAGCCCGAGTGGAGTCTGGTACACTGAAGCTTTCTTT.

The rearrangement uses TRBV19 and TRBJ1-1; D is unresolved. In germline, CDR1 is LNHDA, CDR2 SQIVND (reference sequence). This CDR3 contains 12 residues. V was clipped by 6 bases and J by 1 base, with 6 bases between them. The CDR3 loop reads CASRFRNTEAFF. DNA of the CDR3: TGTGCCAGTAGGTTTAGGAACACTGAAGCTTTCTTT.

A remark on this clonotype: The junction departs from the called germline gene at one end, perhaps through a read error. The gene calls are TRBV25-1 and TRBJ2-1, with TRBD2 matching 15 bases. The CDR3 contains 20 residues. Per germline, CDR1 MGHDK and CDR2 SYGVNS. DNA for the CDR3: TGTGCCAGCAGCGAATCGGGTCGGACTAGCGGGAGGGCCTCCTACAATGAGCAGTTCTTC. It is translated as CASSESGRTSGRASYNEQFF.

This clonotype was detected many times. The gene calls are TRBV13 and TRBJ1-3; 7 positions match TRBD1. Per the germline V gene, CDR1 is PRHDT and CDR2 is FYEKMQ (reference sequence). The CDR3 is made up of 15 amino acids. V lost 4 bases, J lost 0 bases, and 3 bases stayed unmatched. DNA for the CDR3: TGTGCCAGCAGCTCCACAGGGGCCTCTGGAAACACCATATATTTT. This gives the protein CASSSTGASGNTIYF.

A few counts support this clonotype. The chain links TRBV29-1 to TRBJ2-3; no clear D gene. CDR1 is SQVTM, CDR2 ANQGSEA, per germline. V was clipped by 8 bases and J by 2 bases, with 17 bases between them. The CDR3 sequence is 14 residues long. The CDR3 coding sequence is TGCAGCTCCCCTGGTCCAGTAAACACAGATACGCAGTATTTT. As protein: CSSPGPVNTDTQYF.